One and the same sample provided the 6 T cell receptor beta chains below, sequenced in a study of T cell changes during pregnancy in multiple sclerosis. Here immunoSEQ multiplex PCR was the method, and the copy in TCRdb shows in-frame clones only, minus some. The data contain 100,000 to 130,000 clones, around 93% of them singletons. Sample: peripheral blood, taken in the third trimester of pregnancy. Receptor source: a female donor in good health, enrolled as a control in a pregnancy study.

This chain uses TRBV6-1 with TRBJ1-2; tentatively, D is TRBD1 (6 bases). V lost 4 bases and J lost 2, with 14 bases in between. This CDR3 spans 15 amino acids. Germline CDR1 reads MNHNS; CDR2 reads SASEGT. CDR3 in amino acids: CASSADGQGNYGYTF. In nucleotides, the CDR3 is TGTGCCAGCAGTGCAGATGGGCAGGGGAACTATGGCTACACCTTC.

The chain combines TRBV14 with TRBJ1-1, with 7 bases aligning to TRBD1. CDR3 length: 17 residues. In germline, CDR1 is SGHDN, CDR2 FVKESK. V lost 2 bases, J lost 6 bases, and 15 bases stayed unmatched. Here the CDR3 reads CASSQKNRDSKSSEAFF. CDR3 coding DNA: TGTGCCAGCAGCCAAAAGAACCGGGACAGCAAAAGCTCTGAAGCTTTCTTT.

J is TRBJ2-7 and V is TRBV7-2; TRBD1 matches at 9 bases. The germline V gene encodes CDR1 SGHTA and CDR2 FQGNSA. J lost 4 bases, V lost 3 bases, and 7 bases had no gene match. The CDR3 spans 15 residues. CDR3 in amino acids: CASSFDRGVRYEQYF. The CDR3 DNA reads as TGTGCCAGCAGCTTCGACAGGGGGGTACGTTACGAGCAGTACTTC.

The chain links TRBV4-1 to TRBJ1-1, with D maybe TRBD1 (6 bases). V was shortened by 2 bases and J by 6 bases, with 7 bases between the two germline ends. This CDR3 comprises 12 residues. Germline V gene data show CDR1 as MGHRA and CDR2 as YSYEKL. CDR3 sequence: CASSQTGSEAFF. CDR3 DNA: TGCGCCAGCAGCCAAACAGGGTCTGAAGCTTTCTTT.

To note about this clone: Sequence at one end of the junction differs from germline and may be a read error. The chain employs TRBV4-3 and TRBJ2-5; 9 bases align to TRBD2. Germline V gives CDR1 LGHNA, CDR2 YSLEER. The CDR3 runs to 16 residues. Here the CDR3 reads CTSSQEPAGGRETQYF. Written as DNA, the CDR3 is TGCACCAGCAGCCAAGAGCCAGCGGGGGGTAGGGAGACCCAGTACTTC.

V usage is TRBV19 and J usage is TRBJ2-7, with TRBD1 matching over 9 bases. The germline V gene has CDR1 LNHDA and CDR2 SQIVND (reference sequence). Losses at the gene ends were 2 bases for V and 5 bases for J; bases not matched to a gene: 4. CDR3 size: 14 residues. The CDR3 DNA is TGTGCCAGTAGTATATGGGACAGGGAGGACGAGCAGTACTTC. Translating it yields CASSIWDREDEQYF.